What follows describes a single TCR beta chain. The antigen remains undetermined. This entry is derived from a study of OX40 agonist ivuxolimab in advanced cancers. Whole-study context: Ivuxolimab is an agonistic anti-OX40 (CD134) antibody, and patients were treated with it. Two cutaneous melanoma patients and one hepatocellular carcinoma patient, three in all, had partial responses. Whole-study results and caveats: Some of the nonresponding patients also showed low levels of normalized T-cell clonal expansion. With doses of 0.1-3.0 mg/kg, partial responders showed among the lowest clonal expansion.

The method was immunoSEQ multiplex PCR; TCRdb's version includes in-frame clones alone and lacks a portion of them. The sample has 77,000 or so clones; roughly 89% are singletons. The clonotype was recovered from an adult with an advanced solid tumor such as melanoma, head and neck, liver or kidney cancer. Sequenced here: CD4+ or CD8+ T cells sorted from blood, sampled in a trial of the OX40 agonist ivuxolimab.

CDR3 DNA sequence: TGTGCCAGCAGTCGAACTCCTAGGGTCGATGAGCAGTTCTTC. Protein product: CASSRTPRVDEQFF. The rearrangement joins TRBV11-1 to TRBJ2-1, with D unresolved. There are 14 residues in the CDR3. Germline values: CDR1 SGHAT, CDR2 FQDESV (reference sequence). The ends were cut back, 6 bases at V and 8 bases at J, with 17 bases in the middle.